The next 21 T cell receptor beta chains were all read from a single sample in a study of T-cell reconstitution after alpha-beta-depleted transplantation in children. Library preparation (for TCRbeta) was performed with unique molecular identifiers. Each CDR3 protein gets one entry after TCRdb re-called the PCR reads with MiXCR. The repertoire holds hundreds of thousands of distinct CDR3 sequences, with approximately 16% as singletons. Sequencing was performed on PBMCs from the stem cell graft donor, taken from the stem cell graft. The receptors stem from a human donor who donated a stem cell graft to a child with acute myeloid leukemia.

Many counts were recorded for this clonotype. The chain couples TRBV5-1 to TRBJ2-7, with 10 positions matching TRBD1. The CDR3 has 14 residues. Unmatched junction bases numbered 3, after V lost 4 bases and J lost 2 bases. CDR1 and CDR2 from the germline V gene are SGHRS and YFSETQ. The DNA of the CDR3 is TGCGCCAGCAGCACCGGGACAGGGGCCTACGAGCAGTACTTC. It encodes CASSTGTGAYEQYF.

This clonotype was observed many times. CDR3 loop: CSAPGGSVGGYTF. CDR3 nucleotides: TGCAGTGCCCCGGGAGGTAGTGTTGGTGGCTACACCTTC. V and J are TRBV20-1 and TRBJ1-2; D is unresolved. Per the germline V gene, CDR1 is DFQATT and CDR2 is SNEGSKA (reference sequence). The CDR3 spans 13 residues. V lost 6 bases to trimming and J lost 7 bases, with 18 bases between them.

This CDR3 reads CASIQVRWGQGYEQYV. CDR3 nucleotides: TGTGCCAGCATTCAGGTCCGATGGGGACAGGGTTACGAGCAGTACGTC. The V gene is TRBV13, the J gene TRBJ2-7; 9 bases map to TRBD1. CDR1 and CDR2 (germline): PRHDT, FYEKMQ (reference sequence). V lost 7 bases to trimming and J lost 4 bases; unmatched junction nucleotides: 14. The CDR3 is made up of 16 amino acids.

The DNA for the CDR3 is TGTGCCAGCAGCGAGGGACTAGCGGGGGGAAAAGAGACCCAGTACTTC. Translation gives CASSEGLAGGKETQYF. The chain combines TRBV7-2 with TRBJ2-5; 15 bases are shared with TRBD2. CDR1 is SGHTA and CDR2 is FQGNSA in the germline V gene. CDR3 length: 16 residues. V was pared by 5 bases and J by 3 bases, with 4 bases of the junction left unmatched.

This clonotype occurred a few times. J is TRBJ1-5 and V is TRBV20-1, with D perhaps TRBD1 (5 bases). The germline V gene has CDR1 DFQATT and CDR2 SNEGSKA (reference sequence). CDR3 length: 16 amino acids. V was pared by 6 bases and J by 3 bases, with 21 bases between. The CDR3 DNA is TGCAGTGCAGGCTTGGGGGGGAGGGCTACCAATCAGCCCCAGCATTTT. Amino acids: CSAGLGGRATNQPQHF.

This chain joins TRBV12-3 or TRBV12-4 and TRBJ2-3, with D tentatively TRBD2 (7 bases). CDR3 length equals 15 residues. Deletions cut 5 bases from V and 8 bases from J, with 20 bases between. CDR3 loop: CASSPPGGLRGTQYF. The DNA for the CDR3 is TGTGCCAGCAGTCCTCCCGGGGGGCTAAGGGGTACGCAGTATTTT.

The chain is built from TRBV6-4 and TRBJ2-5, with 14 bases identical to TRBD2. The CDR3 loop spans 16 amino acids. CDR1 MRHNA and CDR2 SNTAGT come from the germline V gene. V shed 5 bases, J shed 5 bases, and the junction held 7 bases outside the gene matches. The CDR3 region has the DNA TGTGCCAGCAGTCCGACTAGCGGGGGGGTTGCGGAGACCCAGTACTTC. It encodes CASSPTSGGVAETQYF.

At least ten counts were recorded for this clonotype. The chain couples TRBV29-1 to TRBJ2-3, with TRBD2 identical over 7 bases. V lost 1 base and J lost 2; bases outside the gene matches: 3. Germline values: CDR1 SQVTM, CDR2 ANQGSEA. The CDR3 sequence is 14 residues long. The CDR3 sequence: CSVEGGGYTDTQYF. The DNA for the CDR3 is TGCAGCGTTGAAGGGGGGGGGTACACAGATACGCAGTATTTT.

This chain joins TRBV5-1 and TRBJ2-2; D is uncertain. V was clipped by 3 bases and J by 5 bases, with 11 bases between them. CDR1 is SGHRS and CDR2 is YFSETQ in the germline V gene. CDR3 length equals 14 residues. This CDR3 is CASSSVDMTGELFF. The CDR3 DNA reads TGCGCCAGCAGCTCGGTAGACATGACCGGGGAGCTGTTTTTT.

This clonotype was seen many times. V gene TRBV20-1 combines with J gene TRBJ2-1; no reliable D call. Trimming took 2 bases from V and 4 from J, leaving 12 bases between them. The CDR3 has 14 amino acids. Germline V gene data show CDR1 as DFQATT and CDR2 as SNEGSKA (reference sequence). CDR3 bases: TGCAGTGCTAGAACCCTCCAAGGTTACAATGAGCAGTTCTTC. It is translated as CSARTLQGYNEQFF.

The J gene is TRBJ1-2, the V gene TRBV20-1; D might be TRBD1 (5 bases). V dropped 3 bases and J dropped 2 bases, with 13 bases sitting between them. Looked up from germline, CDR1 is DFQATT and CDR2 is SNEGSKA (reference sequence). The CDR3 is 14 amino acids. The CDR3 spells CSARGVDGNYGYTF. The DNA of the CDR3 is TGCAGTGCTAGGGGGGTTGACGGCAACTATGGCTACACCTTC.

This clonotype was observed many times. The rearrangement uses TRBV6-1 and TRBJ2-2; 12 bases align to TRBD2. Germline lookup yields CDR1 MNHNS and CDR2 SASEGT. V dropped 4 bases and J dropped 4; count of bases not matched to a gene: 4. The CDR3 covers 16 residues. The CDR3 region has the DNA TGTGCCAGCAGTGCGACTAGCGGGGGCCTCACCGGGGAGCTGTTTTTT. This sequence encodes CASSATSGGLTGELFF.

This clonotype turned up a few times. V is TRBV24-1 and J is TRBJ2-3; D unclear. Germline CDR1 and CDR2: KGHDR and SFDVKD. The CDR3 sequence is 14 residues long. V gave up 1 base and J gave up 1 base, with 5 bases separating them. CDR3 in DNA: TGTGCCACCAGTGATTTCCGGGGCACAGATACGCAGTATTTT. Residues: CATSDFRGTDTQYF.

The rearrangement joins TRBV20-1 to TRBJ2-4; 10 nucleotides align to TRBD1. CDR1 and CDR2 (germline): DFQATT, SNEGSKA (reference sequence). Losses at the gene ends were 5 bases for V and 7 bases for J; bases not matched to a gene: 11. The CDR3 loop spans 15 amino acids. CDR3 protein: CSADEPGTGVNIQYF. In DNA form, the CDR3 reads TGCAGTGCTGACGAACCCGGGACAGGGGTGAACATTCAGTACTTC.

This clonotype was picked up a small number of times. This chain uses TRBV15 with TRBJ2-7; 10 positions agree with TRBD2. Germline values: CDR1 LNHNV, CDR2 YYDKDF (reference sequence). V trimming: 0 bases; J trimming: 6 bases; junction bases outside the gene matches: 11. The CDR3 is made up of 17 amino acids. Here the CDR3 reads CATSRDIRTSGLREQYF. The CDR3 DNA reads as TGTGCCACCAGCAGAGACATCCGGACTAGCGGTCTTCGCGAGCAGTACTTC.

This chain connects TRBV7-2 to TRBJ2-7, with D hard to call. V lost 2 bases and J lost 3, with 8 bases in between. Germline CDR1 and CDR2: SGHTA and FQGNSA. The CDR3 is made up of 13 amino acids. CDR3 sequence (DNA): TGTGCCAGCAGCTTAAACGGCCTCTACGAGCAGTACGTC. Its translation is CASSLNGLYEQYV.

This clonotype was counted ten times or more. This chain links TRBV10-3 with TRBJ1-1, with 7 bases that match TRBD1. This CDR3 is built from 15 residues. Germline-derived CDR1 and CDR2 are ENHRY and SYGVKD. V gave up 0 bases and J gave up 0 bases; unmatched junction bases: 1. The CDR3 here is CAISESTGMNTEAFF. The CDR3 DNA reads as TGTGCCATCAGTGAGTCGACAGGGATGAACACTGAAGCTTTCTTT.

This clonotype has a count of ten or more. The J gene is TRBJ1-1, the V gene TRBV12-3 or TRBV12-4; D is perhaps TRBD1 (5 bases). The CDR3 covers 14 residues. Deletions cut 7 bases from V and 0 bases from J, with 12 bases between. CDR3 nucleotides: TGTGCCAGCACACAGGCCTATCTGAACACTGAAGCTTTCTTT. This translates into CASTQAYLNTEAFF.

This clonotype was recorded only once. Possible read error: a much larger clone is one base away. The chain recombines TRBV29-1 with TRBJ2-1; 9 positions match TRBD2. CDR3 size: 14 residues. From germline, CDR1 is SQVTM and CDR2 ANQGSEA. CDR3 in DNA: TGCAGCGTGGCCGCGGGGGGGCCAGGGAATGACCAGTTCTTC. This encodes CSVAAGGPGNDQFF.

This clonotype was seen a few times. This rearrangement joins TRBV7-2 to TRBJ2-3, with D hard to call. The CDR3 is 14 residues long. Germline CDR1 reads SGHTA; CDR2 reads FQGNSA. Trimming pared 3 bases from V and 4 bases from J, leaving 11 bases between. The CDR3 bases are TGTGCCAGCAGCTTCGGTCCTTCCCCAGATACGCAGTATTTT. Translated, it gives CASSFGPSPDTQYF. The variable domain in full, with the rest retrieved from reference TRBV7-2 and TRBJ2-3, is GAGVSQSPSNKVTEKGKDVELRCDPISGHTALYWYRQSLGQGLEFLIYFQGNSAPDKSGLPSDRFSAERTGGSVSTLTIQRTQQEDSAVYLCASSFGPSPDTQYFGPGTRLTVL.

At least ten counts were recorded for this clonotype. The rearrangement joins TRBV9 to TRBJ2-3; D is possibly TRBD1 or TRBD2 (5 bases each). The germline V gene encodes CDR1 SGDLS and CDR2 YYNGEE. The V end was cut by 0 bases, the J end by 4 bases, with 9 bases between. This CDR3 contains 14 residues. The CDR3 loop is CASSVGGASDTQYF. The CDR3 DNA sequence: TGTGCCAGCAGCGTAGGAGGGGCATCAGATACGCAGTATTTT. Filled out from reference TRBV9 and TRBJ2-3, the complete variable domain reads DSGVTQTPKHLITATGQRVTLRCSPRSGDLSVYWYQQSLDQGLQFLIQYYNGEERAKGNILERFSAQQFPDLHSELNLSSLELGDSALYFCASSVGGASDTQYFGPGTRLTVL.